This TCR beta chain was recorded in a study of T cell clones after liver transplantation. The wider study: Third-party-reactive TCRbeta sequences from pre-transplant mixed lymphocyte reactions served as antigen-independent comparators. Tolerance: complete withdrawal held at least one year, liver enzymes staying within twice normal. Study findings and constraints: A significant post-transplant drop in circulating graft-donor-reactive CD4 TCRbeta sequences occurred in most of the 8 subjects. Donor-reactive sequences fell more than third party-reactive ones, suggesting partial deletion.

The germline V gene encodes CDR1 MDHEN and CDR2 SYDVKM. The CDR3 contains 14 residues. Trimming took 6 bases from V and 6 from J; bases not matched to a gene: 1. Using immunoSEQ multiplex PCR, the repertoire was profiled, and TCRdb retains in-frame clones only, with some absent. The data hold 70,000 or so clones, with around nine tenths observed a single time. Concerning this clone: Its specificity is not known.

The origin of this receptor is a human donor who received a liver transplant. Sequencing was performed on CD4+ T cells from blood, taken before liver transplant. This chain uses TRBV28 with TRBJ2-1; 14 positions agree with TRBD2. The CDR3, as DNA: TGTGCCAGCAGGGGACTAGCGGGAGTCAATGAGCAGTTCTTC. Translated: CASRGLAGVNEQFF.